This TCR beta chain derives from a study of T cells in Graves' hyperthyroidism and ophthalmopathy. No progression to ophthalmopathy during 18 months of follow-up defined stable disease. The study excluded patients with uncontrolled infection, other autoimmune disease, pregnancy or lactation. This clonotype was detected only a few times. TCR beta CDR3 region amplification was performed from RNA transcripts. An initial round of RT-PCR targeting the TCR CDR3 relied on the HTBI primer set. One entry per CDR3 protein, called by TCRdb with MiXCR from the multiplex PCR reads. The repertoire holds 600,000 to 900,000 distinct CDR3 sequences, with roughly 15% as singletons. The sequenced material came from blood. This receptor was identified in a man between 18 and 29 years old with Graves' hyperthyroidism.

CDR3 in amino acids: CASSSGGLAFF. The DNA of the CDR3 is TGTGCCAGCAGTAGCGGGGGTTTGGCTTTCTTT. V is TRBV12-3 or TRBV12-4 and J is TRBJ1-1; maybe TRBD1 (5 bases). V dropped 5 bases and J dropped 11 bases, with 12 bases sitting between them. The CDR3 extends over 11 amino acids.